A single sample gave rise to the 13 T cell receptor beta chains below, sequenced in a study of blood T cell repertoires in COVID-19. Measured with immunoSEQ multiplex PCR; TCRdb has only the in-frame clones, and not every one. Of some 200,000 clones listed, roughly four fifths were seen once; the top ten hold approximately 6.2%. The source material was peripheral blood. Every receptor here comes from a woman between 35 and 50 years old with acute or convalescent COVID-19.

The V and J genes are TRBV5-1 and TRBJ1-6; 8 bases match TRBD1. This CDR3 has 14 residues. Losses at the gene ends were 4 bases for V and 8 bases for J; bases not matched to a gene: 5. Looked up from germline, CDR1 is SGHRS and CDR2 is YFSETQ. CDR3 sequence reads: CASSLDRGDSPLHF. CDR3 nucleotide sequence: TGCGCCAGCAGCCTCGACAGGGGAGATTCACCCCTCCACTTT.

This rearrangement joins TRBV28 to TRBJ1-2, with no clear D. Trimming removed 7 bases at V and 3 bases at J, with 12 bases between. The CDR3 is made up of 13 amino acids. Germline V CDR1 and CDR2: MDHEN, SYDVKM. This CDR3 is CASKFGRDYGYTF. The CDR3 bases are TGTGCCAGCAAATTCGGGCGGGACTATGGCTACACCTTC.

The chain has TRBV24-1 and TRBJ2-2; possibly TRBD1 for D (6 bases). V lost 7 bases to trimming and J lost 3 bases, with 14 bases between them. The CDR3 sequence is 15 residues long. Per the germline V gene, CDR1 is KGHDR and CDR2 is SFDVKD. CDR3 in amino acids: CATSNRDTYTGELFF. CDR3 DNA sequence: TGTGCCACCAGCAACCGGGACACTTACACCGGGGAGCTGTTTTTT.

The chain links TRBV7-2 to TRBJ2-7; no reliable D call. In germline, CDR1 is SGHTA, CDR2 FQGNSA. This CDR3 is 11 amino acids long. V dropped 4 bases and J dropped 5 bases, with 6 bases sitting between them. The CDR3 bases are TGTGCCAGCAGCTCCTACCACGAGCAGTACTTC. The encoded protein is CASSSYHEQYF. Full variable domain (remainder filled in from reference TRBV7-2 and TRBJ2-7): GAGVSQSPSNKVTEKGKDVELRCDPISGHTALYWYRQSLGQGLEFLIYFQGNSAPDKSGLPSDRFSAERTGGSVSTLTIQRTQQEDSAVYLCASSSYHEQYFGPGTRLTVT.

This rearrangement joins TRBV6-5 to TRBJ2-1; 11 bases align to TRBD2. Germline CDR1 is MNHEY and CDR2 is SVGAGI. V was clipped by 6 bases and J by 2 bases; unmatched bases: 3. This CDR3 is built from 15 residues. The CDR3 region has the DNA TGTGCCAGCAGACCGGGACTAGCGGCCTACAATGAGCAGTTCTTC. The encoded protein is CASRPGLAAYNEQFF.

This chain uses TRBV7-8 with TRBJ2-5, with 7 bases that match TRBD1. CDR1 SGHVS and CDR2 FQNEAQ come from the germline V gene. This CDR3 is 14 amino acids long. The V segment lost 5 bases and the J segment 1 base; nucleotides outside the gene matches: 4. CDR3 coding DNA: TGTGCCAGCAGCCTGCGGACAGGCCAAGAGACCCAGTACTTC. It yields the protein CASSLRTGQETQYF.

The chain recombines TRBV4-1 with TRBJ2-1; a weak D match, TRBD2 (6 bases). Germline V gene lookup returns CDR1 MGHRA and CDR2 YSYEKL. The V gene lost 4 bases and the J gene lost 4 bases, with 17 bases spanning the gap. The CDR3 contains 16 residues. CDR3 in amino acids: CASSPSHPSEYNEQFF. CDR3 DNA sequence: TGCGCCAGCAGCCCCAGCCACCCTAGCGAGTACAATGAGCAGTTCTTC.

The chain combines TRBV28 with TRBJ2-7; 7 bases map to TRBD1. The junction had 17 bases not matched to a gene; V was cut back by 5 bases and J by 4 bases. Germline lookup yields CDR1 MDHEN and CDR2 SYDVKM. The CDR3 runs to 17 residues. CDR3 sequence: CASSSYTRQGSKYEQYF. CDR3 nucleotides: TGTGCCAGCAGTAGCTATACAAGACAGGGTAGTAAGTACGAGCAGTACTTC.

The V gene is TRBV29-1, the J gene TRBJ2-6; the match to TRBD1 covers 8 bases. CDR3 size: 15 residues. Germline V gives CDR1 SQVTM, CDR2 ANQGSEA. V trimming: 4 bases; J trimming: 4 bases; junction bases outside the gene matches: 6. The CDR3 protein is CSVAQGARGANVLTF. The DNA of the CDR3 is TGCAGCGTTGCGCAGGGGGCGCGAGGGGCCAACGTCCTGACTTTC.

This rearrangement joins TRBV5-8 to TRBJ1-5; D gene ambiguous. The CDR3 runs 14 residues. The germline gives CDR1 SGHTS, CDR2 YDEGEE. Trimming stripped 0 bases from V and 5 bases from J, with 9 bases between. Here the CDR3 reads CASSLGRLDQPQHF. The DNA for the CDR3 is TGTGCCAGCAGCTTGGGGAGACTTGATCAGCCCCAGCATTTT.

This chain's CDR3 is CASSSQVLNEKLFF. Written as DNA, the CDR3 is TGTGCCAGCAGTTCCCAAGTACTTAATGAAAAACTGTTTTTT. The rearrangement links TRBV28 to TRBJ1-4, with D unclear. CDR3 length equals 14 residues. V was clipped by 4 bases and J by 4 bases, with 10 bases between them. Germline CDR1 is MDHEN and CDR2 is SYDVKM.

J is TRBJ2-2 and V is TRBV18; D possibly corresponds to TRBD1 (5 bases). The germline CDR1 and CDR2 sequences are KGHSH and LQKENI. The CDR3 consists of 17 residues. The V and J ends lost 1 base and 4 bases respectively, with 16 bases between them. In DNA, the CDR3 is TGTGCCAGCTCACCACGCATTTCACAGGTTGTCACCGGGGAGCTGTTTTTT. Encoded protein: CASSPRISQVVTGELFF.

The chain recombines TRBV5-1 with TRBJ2-1; TRBD2 matches at 13 bases. V dropped 4 bases and J dropped 8; count of bases not matched to a gene: 6. The germline CDR1 and CDR2 sequences are SGHRS and YFSETQ. The CDR3 covers 15 residues. This CDR3 reads CASSPGLAGSDEQFF. The CDR3, as DNA: TGCGCCAGCAGCCCGGGACTAGCGGGAAGTGATGAGCAGTTCTTC.